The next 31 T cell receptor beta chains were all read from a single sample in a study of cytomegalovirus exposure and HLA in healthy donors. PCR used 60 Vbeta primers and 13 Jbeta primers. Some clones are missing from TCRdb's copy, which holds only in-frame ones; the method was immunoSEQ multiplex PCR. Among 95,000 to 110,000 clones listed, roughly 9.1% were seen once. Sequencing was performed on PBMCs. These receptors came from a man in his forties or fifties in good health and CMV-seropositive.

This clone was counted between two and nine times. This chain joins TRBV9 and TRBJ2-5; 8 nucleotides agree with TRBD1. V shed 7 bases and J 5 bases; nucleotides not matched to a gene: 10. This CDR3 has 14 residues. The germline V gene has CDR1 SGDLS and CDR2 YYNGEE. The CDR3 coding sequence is TGTGCCAGCCGACCGGGACAGGTGAGGGAGACCCAGTACTTC. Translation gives CASRPGQVRETQYF.

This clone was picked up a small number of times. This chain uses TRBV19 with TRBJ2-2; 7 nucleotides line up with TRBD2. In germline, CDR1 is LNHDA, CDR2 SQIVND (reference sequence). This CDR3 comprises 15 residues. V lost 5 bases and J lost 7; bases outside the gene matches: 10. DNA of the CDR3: TGTGCCAGTAGTCAGCGGGGACGTTATATCGGGGAGCTGTTTTTT. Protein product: CASSQRGRYIGELFF.

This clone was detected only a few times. The CDR3 loop reads CSVAGSYNEQFF. The CDR3 DNA reads TGCAGCGTTGCGGGCTCCTACAATGAGCAGTTCTTC. The chain uses TRBV29-1 and TRBJ2-1; D gene ambiguous. Germline-derived CDR1 and CDR2 are SQVTM and ANQGSEA. V lost 4 bases, J lost 0 bases, and 4 bases lay in between. The CDR3 is made up of 12 amino acids.

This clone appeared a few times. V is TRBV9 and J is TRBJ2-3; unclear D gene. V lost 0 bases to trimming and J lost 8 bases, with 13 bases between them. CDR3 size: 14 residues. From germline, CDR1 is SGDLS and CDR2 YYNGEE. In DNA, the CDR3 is TGTGCCAGCAGCGTAGCCCTCTCTGAGAGTACGCAGTATTTT. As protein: CASSVALSESTQYF.

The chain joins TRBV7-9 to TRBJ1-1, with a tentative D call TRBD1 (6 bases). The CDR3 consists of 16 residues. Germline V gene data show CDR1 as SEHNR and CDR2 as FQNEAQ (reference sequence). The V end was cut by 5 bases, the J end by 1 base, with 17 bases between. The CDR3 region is CASSLNPGHQNTEAFF. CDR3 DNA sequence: TGTGCCAGCAGCCTAAACCCGGGACATCAGAACACTGAAGCTTTCTTT. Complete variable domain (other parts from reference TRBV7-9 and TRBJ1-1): DTGVSQNPRHKITKRGQNVTFRCDPISEHNRLYWYRQTLGQGPEFLTYFQNEAQLEKSRLLSDRFSAERPKGSFSTLEIQRTEQGDSAMYLCASSLNPGHQNTEAFFGQGTRLTVV.

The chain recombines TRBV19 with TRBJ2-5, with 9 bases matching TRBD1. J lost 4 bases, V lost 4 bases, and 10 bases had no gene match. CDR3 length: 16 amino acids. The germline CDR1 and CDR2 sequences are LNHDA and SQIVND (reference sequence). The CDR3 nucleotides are TGTGCCAGTAGTAGAGCCGGGACAGGGCGAGGAGAGACCCAGTACTTC. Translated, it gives CASSRAGTGRGETQYF.

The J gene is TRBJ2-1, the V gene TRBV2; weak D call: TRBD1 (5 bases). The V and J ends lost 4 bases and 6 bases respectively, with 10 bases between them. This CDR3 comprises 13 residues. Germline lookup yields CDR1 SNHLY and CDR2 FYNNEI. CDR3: CASSGQGSNEQFF. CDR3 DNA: TGTGCCAGCAGTGGTCAGGGCTCCAATGAGCAGTTCTTC.

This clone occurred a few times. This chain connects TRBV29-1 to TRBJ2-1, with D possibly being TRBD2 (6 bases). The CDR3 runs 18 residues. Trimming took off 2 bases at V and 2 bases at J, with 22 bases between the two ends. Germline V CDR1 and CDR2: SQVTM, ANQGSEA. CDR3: CSVEPRRSGGGAYNEQFF. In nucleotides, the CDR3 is TGCAGCGTTGAACCTAGGCGGTCCGGAGGCGGGGCCTACAATGAGCAGTTCTTC.

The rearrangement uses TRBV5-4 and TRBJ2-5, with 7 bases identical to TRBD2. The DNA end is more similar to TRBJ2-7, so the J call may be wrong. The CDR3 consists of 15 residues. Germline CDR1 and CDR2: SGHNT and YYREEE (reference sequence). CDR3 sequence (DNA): TGTGCCAGCAACCGAGTTGGGCGGGAGTCCTACGAGCAGTACTTC. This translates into CASNRVGRESYEQYF.

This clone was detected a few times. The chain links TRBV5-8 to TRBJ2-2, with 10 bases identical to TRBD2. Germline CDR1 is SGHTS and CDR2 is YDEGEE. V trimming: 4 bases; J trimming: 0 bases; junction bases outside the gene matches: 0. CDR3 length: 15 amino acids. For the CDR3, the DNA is TGTGCCAGCAGCCTAGCGGGAGCGAACACCGGGGAGCTGTTTTTT. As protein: CASSLAGANTGELFF.

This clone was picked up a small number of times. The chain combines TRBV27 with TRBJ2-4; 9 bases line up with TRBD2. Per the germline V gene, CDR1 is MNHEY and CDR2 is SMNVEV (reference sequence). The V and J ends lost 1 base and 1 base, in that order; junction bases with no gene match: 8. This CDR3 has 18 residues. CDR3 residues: CASSLFAGGPTAKNIQYF. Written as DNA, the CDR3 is TGTGCCAGCAGTTTATTCGCGGGAGGGCCGACGGCCAAAAACATTCAGTACTTC.

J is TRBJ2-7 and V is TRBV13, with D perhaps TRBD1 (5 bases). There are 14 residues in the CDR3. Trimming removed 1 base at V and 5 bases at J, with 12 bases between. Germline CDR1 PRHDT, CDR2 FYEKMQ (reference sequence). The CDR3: CASSLEDGRDEQYF. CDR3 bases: TGTGCCAGCAGCTTAGAAGATGGCAGGGACGAGCAGTACTTC.

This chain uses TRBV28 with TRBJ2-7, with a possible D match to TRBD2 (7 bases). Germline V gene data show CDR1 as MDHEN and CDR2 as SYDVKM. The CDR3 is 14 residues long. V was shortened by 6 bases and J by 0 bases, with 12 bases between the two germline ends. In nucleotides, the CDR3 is TGTGCCAGCAGGAGGGGGGGGAGCTCCTACGAGCAGTACTTC. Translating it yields CASRRGGSSYEQYF.

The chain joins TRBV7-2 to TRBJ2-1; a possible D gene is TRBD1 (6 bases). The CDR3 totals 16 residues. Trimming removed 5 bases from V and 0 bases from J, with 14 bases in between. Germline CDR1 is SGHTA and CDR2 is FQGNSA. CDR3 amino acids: CASSNWGHGSYNEQFF. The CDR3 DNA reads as TGTGCCAGCAGCAACTGGGGGCATGGCTCCTACAATGAGCAGTTCTTC. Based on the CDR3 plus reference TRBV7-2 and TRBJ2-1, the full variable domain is GAGVSQSPSNKVTEKGKDVELRCDPISGHTALYWYRQSLGQGLEFLIYFQGNSAPDKSGLPSDRFSAERTGGSVSTLTIQRTQQEDSAVYLCASSNWGHGSYNEQFFGPGTRLTVL.

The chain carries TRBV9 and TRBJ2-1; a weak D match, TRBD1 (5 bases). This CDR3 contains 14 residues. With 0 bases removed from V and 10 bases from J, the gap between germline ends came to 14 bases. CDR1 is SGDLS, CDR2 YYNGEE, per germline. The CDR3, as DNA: TGTGCCAGCAGCGTAGACCCAGGGCTAAGGGAGCAGTTCTTC. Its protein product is CASSVDPGLREQFF.

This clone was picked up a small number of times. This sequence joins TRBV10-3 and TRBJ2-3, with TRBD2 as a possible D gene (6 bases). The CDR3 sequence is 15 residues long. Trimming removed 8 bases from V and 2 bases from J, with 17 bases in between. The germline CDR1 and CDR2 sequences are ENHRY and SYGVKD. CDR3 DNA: TGTGCCATCTCCGGAGGGCGCTTAGCCACAGATACGCAGTATTTT. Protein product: CAISGGRLATDTQYF.

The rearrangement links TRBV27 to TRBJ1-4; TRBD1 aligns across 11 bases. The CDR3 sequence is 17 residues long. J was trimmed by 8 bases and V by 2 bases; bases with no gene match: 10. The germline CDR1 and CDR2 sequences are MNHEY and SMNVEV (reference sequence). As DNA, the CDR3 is TGTGCCAGCAGTTTAGACCCTCGCGGGACAGGGGGGGAAAAACTGTTTTTT. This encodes CASSLDPRGTGGEKLFF. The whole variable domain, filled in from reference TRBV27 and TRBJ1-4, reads EAQVTQNPRYLITVTGKKLTVTCSQNMNHEYMSWYRQDPGLGLRQIYYSMNVEVTDKGDVPEGYKVSRKEKRNFPLILESPSPNQTSLYFCASSLDPRGTGGEKLFFGSGTQLSVL.

DNA for the CDR3: TGCGCCAGCAGCGCCCAGGGGGGACAAGAGACCCAGTACTTC. Encoded protein: CASSAQGGQETQYF. The gene calls are TRBV5-1 and TRBJ2-5; D might be TRBD1 (7 bases). V lost 4 bases to trimming and J lost 2 bases, with 12 bases between them. The CDR3 extends over 14 amino acids. Germline CDR1 SGHRS, CDR2 YFSETQ.

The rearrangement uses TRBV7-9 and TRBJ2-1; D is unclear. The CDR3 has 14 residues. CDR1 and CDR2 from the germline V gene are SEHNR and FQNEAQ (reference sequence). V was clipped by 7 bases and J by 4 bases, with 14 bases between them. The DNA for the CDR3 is TGTGCCAGCAAGACCTACACCGGGTACAATGAGCAGTTCTTC. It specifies CASKTYTGYNEQFF.

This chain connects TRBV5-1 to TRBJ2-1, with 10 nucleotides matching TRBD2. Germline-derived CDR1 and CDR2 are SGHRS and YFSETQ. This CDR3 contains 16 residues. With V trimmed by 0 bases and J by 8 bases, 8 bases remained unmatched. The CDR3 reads CASSLGETGTSDEQFF. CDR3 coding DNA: TGCGCCAGCAGCTTGGGGGAAACCGGGACTAGCGATGAGCAGTTCTTC.

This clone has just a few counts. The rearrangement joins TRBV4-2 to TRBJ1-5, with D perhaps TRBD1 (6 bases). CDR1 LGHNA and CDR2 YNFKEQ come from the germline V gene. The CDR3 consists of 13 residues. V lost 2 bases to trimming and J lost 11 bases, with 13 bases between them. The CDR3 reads CASSQQRGNSQHF. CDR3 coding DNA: TGTGCCAGCAGCCAACAAAGGGGGAATTCCCAGCATTTT.

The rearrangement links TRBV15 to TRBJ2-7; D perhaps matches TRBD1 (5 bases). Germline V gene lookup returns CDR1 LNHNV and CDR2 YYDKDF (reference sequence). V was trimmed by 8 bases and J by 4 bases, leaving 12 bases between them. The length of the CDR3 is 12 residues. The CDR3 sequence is CATGVQEYEQYF. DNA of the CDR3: TGTGCCACCGGGGTACAGGAATACGAGCAGTACTTC.

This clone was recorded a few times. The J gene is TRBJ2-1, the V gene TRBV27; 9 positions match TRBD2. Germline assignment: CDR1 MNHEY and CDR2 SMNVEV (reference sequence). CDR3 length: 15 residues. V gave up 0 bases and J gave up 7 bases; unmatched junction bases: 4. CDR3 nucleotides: TGTGCCAGCAGTTTATCTAGCGGGAGTATGAATGAGCAGTTCTTC. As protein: CASSLSSGSMNEQFF.

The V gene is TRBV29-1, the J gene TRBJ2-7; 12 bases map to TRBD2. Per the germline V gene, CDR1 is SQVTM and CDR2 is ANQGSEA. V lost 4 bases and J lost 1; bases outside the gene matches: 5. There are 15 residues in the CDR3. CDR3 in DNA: TGCAGCGTTGTTCTAGCGGGAGGGACTTCCTACGAGCAGTACTTC. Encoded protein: CSVVLAGGTSYEQYF.

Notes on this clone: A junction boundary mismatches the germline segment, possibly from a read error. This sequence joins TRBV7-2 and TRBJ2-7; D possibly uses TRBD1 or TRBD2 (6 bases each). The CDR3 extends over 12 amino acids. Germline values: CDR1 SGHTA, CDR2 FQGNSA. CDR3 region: CASRLGGGEQYF. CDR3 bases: TGTGCCAGCAGATTAGGAGGGGGCGAGCAGTACTTC. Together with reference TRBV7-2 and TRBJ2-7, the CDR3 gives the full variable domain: GAGVSQSPSNKVTEKGKDVELRCDPISGHTALYWYRQSLGQGLEFLIYFQGNSAPDKSGLPSDRFSAERTGGSVSTLTIQRTQQEDSAVYLCASRLGGGEQYFGPGTRLTVT.

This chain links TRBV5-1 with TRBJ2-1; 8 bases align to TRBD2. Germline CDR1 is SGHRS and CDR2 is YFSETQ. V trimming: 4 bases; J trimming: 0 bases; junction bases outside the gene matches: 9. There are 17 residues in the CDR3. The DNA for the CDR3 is TGCGCCAGCAGCCCGGGGGGGAGCGGGAGCTCCTACAATGAGCAGTTCTTC. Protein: CASSPGGSGSSYNEQFF.

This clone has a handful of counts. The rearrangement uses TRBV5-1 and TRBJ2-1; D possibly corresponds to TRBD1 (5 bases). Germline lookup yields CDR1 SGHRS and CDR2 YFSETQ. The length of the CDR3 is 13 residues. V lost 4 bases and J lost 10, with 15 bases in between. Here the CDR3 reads CASSLSRGWEQFF. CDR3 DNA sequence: TGCGCCAGCAGCCTCTCTAGGGGATGGGAGCAGTTCTTC.

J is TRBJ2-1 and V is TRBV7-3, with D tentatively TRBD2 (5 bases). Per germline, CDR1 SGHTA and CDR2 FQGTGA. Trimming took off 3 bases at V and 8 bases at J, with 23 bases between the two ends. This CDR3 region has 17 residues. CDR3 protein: CASSFTRETVFLDEQFF. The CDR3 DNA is TGTGCCAGCAGCTTTACTAGGGAGACGGTATTTCTTGATGAGCAGTTCTTC.

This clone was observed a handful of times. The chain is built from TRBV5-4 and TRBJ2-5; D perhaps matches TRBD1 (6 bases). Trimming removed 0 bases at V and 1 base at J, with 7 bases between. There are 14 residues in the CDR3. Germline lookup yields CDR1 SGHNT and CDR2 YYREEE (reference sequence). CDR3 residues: CASSLGQAQETQYF. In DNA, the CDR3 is TGTGCCAGCAGCTTGGGACAGGCCCAAGAGACCCAGTACTTC.

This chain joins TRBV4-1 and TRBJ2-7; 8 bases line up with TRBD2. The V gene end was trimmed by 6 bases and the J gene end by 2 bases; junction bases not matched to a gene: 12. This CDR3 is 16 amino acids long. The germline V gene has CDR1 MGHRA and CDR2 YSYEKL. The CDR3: CASSQPGGVGPYEQYF. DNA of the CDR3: TGCGCCAGCAGTCAGCCGGGGGGGGTGGGACCCTACGAGCAGTACTTC.

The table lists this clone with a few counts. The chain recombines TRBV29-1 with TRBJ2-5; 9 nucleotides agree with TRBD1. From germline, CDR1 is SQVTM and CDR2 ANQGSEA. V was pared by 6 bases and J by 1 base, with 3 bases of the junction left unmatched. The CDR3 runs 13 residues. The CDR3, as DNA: TGCAGCGTGGGACAGGGCTTCCAAGAGACCCAGTACTTC. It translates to CSVGQGFQETQYF.